The sequence of this T cell receptor beta chain was determined in a study of T cell clusters in autoimmune cytopenias. Across the whole study: The median distinct TRB clonotype count was around 2,400 per sample, from a median 51,575 reads. The study's findings and limits: TRB repertoire shifts in secondary cytopenia and chronic lymphocytic leukemia mostly reflected lymphoma, not autoimmunity. Comparing secondary cytopenia with chronic lymphocytic leukemia showed no cluster-lack signature, apparently masked by lymphoma repertoire. Functional roles of the in silico T cell clusters still await experimental validation.

This clonotype ranks as medium-sized in terms of frequency. Antigen specificity is unknown. One tube held mixed TRB-A and TRB-B primer pools for touch-down PCR. TCRdb re-called the multiplex PCR reads and shows each CDR3 protein once, DNA omitted. Here the sample table reports about 5,000 distinct CDR3 sequences. Each sample's input was 250 ng genomic DNA, some 38,000 genome equivalents. CDR3 length: 16 amino acids. Germline V lookup: CDR1 SGHDT, CDR2 YYEEEE. The TCR comes from a human donor with an autoimmune cytopenia or autoimmune hepatitis (not recorded which). The sample taken for sequencing was peripheral blood. The genes are TRBV5-6 and TRBJ2-3; TCRdb lists TRBD2, though no DNA is available to test this call. CDR3 region: CASSPGGPTGPDTQYF.